This T cell receptor beta chain was sequenced in a study of blood T cell repertoires in COVID-19. Across the whole study: Samples came from the United States, Italy and Spain, spanning acute and convalescent COVID-19. The analysed material was cDNA or gDNA that came from T cells, B-cell-depleted T cells, or PBMCs.

Under the authors' procedure: The assay estimated nucleated cells by amplifying reference gene primers. Assay used: immunoSEQ multiplex PCR; TCRdb lists only in-frame clones, some missing. That table gives V, J and clone size, and the DNA gave D and trimming. Here the sample spans roughly 100,000 clones, about 87% being singletons. Looked up from germline, CDR1 is WNHNN and CDR2 is SYGVQD (reference sequence). This CDR3 spans 16 amino acids. Trimming left V 0 bases short and J 7 bases short, with 13 bases between. The chain uses TRBV10-1 and TRBJ1-6; possible D gene TRBD1, 5 bases. Sequencing was carried out using peripheral blood. This TCR derives from a human donor in a cohort sampled during active or convalescent COVID-19. The CDR3 nucleotides read TGCGCCAGCAGTGAGTCGGGAAGGGGAGGAAATTCACCCCTCCACTTT. Its protein is CASSESGRGGNSPLHF.